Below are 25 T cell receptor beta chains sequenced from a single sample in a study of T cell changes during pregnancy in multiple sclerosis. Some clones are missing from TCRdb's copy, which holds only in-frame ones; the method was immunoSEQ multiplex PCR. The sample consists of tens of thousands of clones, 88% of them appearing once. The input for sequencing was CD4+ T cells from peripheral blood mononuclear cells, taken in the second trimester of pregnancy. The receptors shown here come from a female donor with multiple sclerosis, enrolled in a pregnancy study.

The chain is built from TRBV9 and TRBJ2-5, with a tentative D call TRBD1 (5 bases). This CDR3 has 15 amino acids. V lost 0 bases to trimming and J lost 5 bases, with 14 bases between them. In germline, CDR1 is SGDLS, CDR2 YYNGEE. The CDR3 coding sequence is TGTGCCAGCAGCGTAGGTCCAGGGTATCACGAGACCCAGTACTTC. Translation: CASSVGPGYHETQYF.

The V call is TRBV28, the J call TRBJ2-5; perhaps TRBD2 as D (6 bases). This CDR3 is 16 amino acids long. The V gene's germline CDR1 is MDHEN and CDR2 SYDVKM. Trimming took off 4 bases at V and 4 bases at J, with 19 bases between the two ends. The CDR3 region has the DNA TGTGCCAGCAGTTCCTTGGGCGGCGGGATGACAGAGACCCAGTACTTC. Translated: CASSSLGGGMTETQYF. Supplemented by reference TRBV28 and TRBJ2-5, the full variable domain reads DVKVTQSSRYLVKRTGEKVFLECVQDMDHENMFWYRQDPGLGLRLIYFSYDVKMKEKGDIPEGYSVSREKKERFSLILESASTNQTSMYLCASSSLGGGMTETQYFGPGTRLLVL.

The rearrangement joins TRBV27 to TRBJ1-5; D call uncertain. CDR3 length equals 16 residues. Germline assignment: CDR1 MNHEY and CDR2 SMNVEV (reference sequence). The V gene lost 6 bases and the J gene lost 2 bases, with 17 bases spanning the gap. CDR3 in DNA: TGTGCCAGCAGCACAAGCCCGGGATTAGGCAATCAGCCCCAGCATTTT. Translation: CASSTSPGLGNQPQHF.

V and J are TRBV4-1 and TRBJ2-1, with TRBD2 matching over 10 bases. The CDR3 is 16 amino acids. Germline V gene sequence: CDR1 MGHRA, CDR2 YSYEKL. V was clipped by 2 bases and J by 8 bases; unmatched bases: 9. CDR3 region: CASSQLPGLALYEQFF. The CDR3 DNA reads TGCGCCAGCAGCCAACTACCGGGACTAGCGCTTTATGAGCAGTTCTTC.

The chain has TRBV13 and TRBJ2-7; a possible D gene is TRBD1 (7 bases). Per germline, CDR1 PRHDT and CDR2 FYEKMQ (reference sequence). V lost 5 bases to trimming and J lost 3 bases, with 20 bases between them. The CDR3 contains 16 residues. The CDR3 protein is CASSRDREARGYEQYF. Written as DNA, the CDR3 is TGTGCCAGCAGCCGCGACAGGGAGGCCAGGGGCTACGAGCAGTACTTC.

In nucleotides, the CDR3 is TGTGCCAGCAGCTTAGTGGGGGGAGAGACCCAGTACTTC. Translated: CASSLVGGETQYF. The rearrangement links TRBV7-2 to TRBJ2-5, with a weak D call TRBD2 (6 bases). The germline CDR1 and CDR2 sequences are SGHTA and FQGNSA. V was trimmed by 1 base and J by 4 bases, leaving 7 bases between them. The CDR3 extends over 13 amino acids.

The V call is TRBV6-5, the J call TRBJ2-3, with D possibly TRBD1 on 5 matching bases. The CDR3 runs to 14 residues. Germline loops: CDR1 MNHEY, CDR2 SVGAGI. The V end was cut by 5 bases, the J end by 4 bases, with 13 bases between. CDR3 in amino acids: CASSRGWGSDTQYF. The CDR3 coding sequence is TGTGCCAGCAGTAGGGGCTGGGGTTCAGATACGCAGTATTTT.

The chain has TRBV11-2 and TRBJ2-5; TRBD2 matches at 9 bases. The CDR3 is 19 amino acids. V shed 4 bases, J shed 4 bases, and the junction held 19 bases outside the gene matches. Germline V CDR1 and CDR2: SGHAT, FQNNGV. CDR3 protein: CASSSRVLTFPGLAETQYF. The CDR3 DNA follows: TGTGCCAGCAGCTCCCGAGTTTTAACCTTCCCGGGACTAGCAGAGACCCAGTACTTC.

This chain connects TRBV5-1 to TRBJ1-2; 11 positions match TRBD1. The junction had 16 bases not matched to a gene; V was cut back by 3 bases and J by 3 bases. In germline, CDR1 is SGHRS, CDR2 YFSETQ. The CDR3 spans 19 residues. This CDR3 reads CASSSPSSRTGGADYGYTF. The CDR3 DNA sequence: TGCGCCAGCAGCTCGCCCTCCTCCCGGACAGGGGGCGCGGACTATGGCTACACCTTC.

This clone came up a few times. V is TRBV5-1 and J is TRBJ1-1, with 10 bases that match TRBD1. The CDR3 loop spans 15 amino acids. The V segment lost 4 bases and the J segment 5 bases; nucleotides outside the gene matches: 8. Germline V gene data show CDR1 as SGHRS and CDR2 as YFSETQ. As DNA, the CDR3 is TGCGCCAGCAGCATTTCTTGGACAGGGGGAACTGAAGCTTTCTTT. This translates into CASSISWTGGTEAFF.

CDR3 nucleotide sequence: TGTGCCAGCAGCCCCAGACAGGCCGCCGCCGGGGGCTACACCTTC. Protein product: CASSPRQAAAGGYTF. The V call is TRBV7-2, the J call TRBJ1-2, with D possibly matching TRBD1 (6 bases). This CDR3 is built from 15 residues. The ends were cut back, 5 bases at V and 8 bases at J, with 21 bases in the middle. The germline gives CDR1 SGHTA, CDR2 FQGNSA.

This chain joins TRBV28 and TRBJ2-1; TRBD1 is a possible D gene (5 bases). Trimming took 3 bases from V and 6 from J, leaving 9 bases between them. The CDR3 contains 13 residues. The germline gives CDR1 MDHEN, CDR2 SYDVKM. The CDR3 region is CASSFGAPNEQFF. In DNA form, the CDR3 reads TGTGCCAGCAGTTTTGGGGCCCCCAATGAGCAGTTCTTC.

CDR3 bases: TGTGCCAGCAGCATAATGACACTAGCACACGAGCAGTACTTC. Residues: CASSIMTLAHEQYF. The chain combines TRBV5-4 with TRBJ2-7; D possibly corresponds to TRBD2 (6 bases). V gave up 4 bases and J gave up 5 bases, with 16 bases separating them. The CDR3 spans 14 residues. The V gene's germline CDR1 is SGHNT and CDR2 YYREEE (reference sequence).

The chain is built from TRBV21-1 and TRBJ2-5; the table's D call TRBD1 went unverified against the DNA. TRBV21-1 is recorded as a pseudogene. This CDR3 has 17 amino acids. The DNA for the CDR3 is TGTGCCAGCAGGAATTGTGTAGGGACAGGGGGCCTAGAGACCCAGTACTTC. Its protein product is CASRNCVGTGGLETQYF.

The CDR3, as DNA: TGTGCCAGCAGCTTAAGACTAGCGGGAACGGGGGAGACCCAGTACTTC. Translating it yields CASSLRLAGTGETQYF. The chain carries TRBV7-8 and TRBJ2-5; TRBD2 agrees at 11 bases. The CDR3 runs 16 residues. V shed 2 bases and J 5 bases; nucleotides not matched to a gene: 7. Germline CDR1 SGHVS, CDR2 FQNEAQ.

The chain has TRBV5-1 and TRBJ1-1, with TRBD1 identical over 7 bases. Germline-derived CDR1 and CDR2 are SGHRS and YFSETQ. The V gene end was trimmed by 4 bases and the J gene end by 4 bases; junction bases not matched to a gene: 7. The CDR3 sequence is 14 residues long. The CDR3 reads CASSPGQPVTEAFF. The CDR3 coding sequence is TGCGCCAGCAGCCCGGGACAGCCAGTCACTGAAGCTTTCTTT. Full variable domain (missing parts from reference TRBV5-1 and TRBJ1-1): KAGVTQTPRYLIKTRGQQVTLSCSPISGHRSVSWYQQTPGQGLQFLFEYFSETQRNKGNFPGRFSGRQFSNSRSEMNVSTLELGDSALYLCASSPGQPVTEAFFGQGTRLTVV.

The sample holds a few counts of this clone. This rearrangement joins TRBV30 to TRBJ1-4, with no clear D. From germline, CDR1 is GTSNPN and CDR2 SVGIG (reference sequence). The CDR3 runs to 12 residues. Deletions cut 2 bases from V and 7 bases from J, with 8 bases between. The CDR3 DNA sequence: TGTGCCTGGAGTCGTGGCCCTGAAAAACTGTTTTTT. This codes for CAWSRGPEKLFF. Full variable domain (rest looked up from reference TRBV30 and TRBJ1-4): SQTIHQWPATLVQPVGSPLSLECTVEGTSNPNLYWYRQAAGRGLQLLFYSVGIGQISSEVPQNLSASRPQDRQFILSSKKLLLSDSGFYLCAWSRGPEKLFFGSGTQLSVL.

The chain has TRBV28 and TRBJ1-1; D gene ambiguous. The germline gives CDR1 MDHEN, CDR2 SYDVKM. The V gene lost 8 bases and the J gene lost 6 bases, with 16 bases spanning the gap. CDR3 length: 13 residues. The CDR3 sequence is CASPSPEGAEAFF. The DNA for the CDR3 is TGTGCCAGCCCCTCTCCGGAGGGCGCTGAAGCTTTCTTT. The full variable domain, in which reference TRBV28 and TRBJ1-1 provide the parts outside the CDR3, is DVKVTQSSRYLVKRTGEKVFLECVQDMDHENMFWYRQDPGLGLRLIYFSYDVKMKEKGDIPEGYSVSREKKERFSLILESASTNQTSMYLCASPSPEGAEAFFGQGTRLTVV.

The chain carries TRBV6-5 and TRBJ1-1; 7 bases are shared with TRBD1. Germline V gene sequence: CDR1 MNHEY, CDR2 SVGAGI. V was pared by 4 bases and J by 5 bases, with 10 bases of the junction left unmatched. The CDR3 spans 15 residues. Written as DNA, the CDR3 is TGTGCCAGCAGTTTCCCCGGACAGGCGGGGACTGAAGCTTTCTTT. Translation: CASSFPGQAGTEAFF.

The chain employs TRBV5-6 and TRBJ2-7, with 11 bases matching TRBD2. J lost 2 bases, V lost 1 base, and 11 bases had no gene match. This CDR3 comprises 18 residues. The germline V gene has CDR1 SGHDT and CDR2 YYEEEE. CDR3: CASSLLKTGTSGTYEQYF. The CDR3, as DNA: TGTGCCAGCAGCTTGTTAAAAACCGGGACTAGCGGAACCTACGAGCAGTACTTC.

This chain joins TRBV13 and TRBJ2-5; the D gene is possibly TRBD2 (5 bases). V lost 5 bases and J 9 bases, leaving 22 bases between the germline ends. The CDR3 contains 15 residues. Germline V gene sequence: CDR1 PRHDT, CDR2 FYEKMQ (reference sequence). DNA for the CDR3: TGTGCCAGCAGCCGTTCTTGGCAAGAAGATAGCGCCCAGTACTTC. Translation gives CASSRSWQEDSAQYF.

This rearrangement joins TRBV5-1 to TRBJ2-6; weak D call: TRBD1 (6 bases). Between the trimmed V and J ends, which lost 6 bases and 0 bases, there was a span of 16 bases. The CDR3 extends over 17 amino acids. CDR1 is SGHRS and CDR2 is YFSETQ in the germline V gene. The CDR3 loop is CASTTQGPGSGANVLTF. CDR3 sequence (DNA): TGCGCCAGCACTACGCAGGGGCCGGGCTCTGGGGCCAACGTCCTGACTTTC.

CDR3 in DNA: TGCAGCGTTTGCACTGGCACGGGACAGAGGATACTAAACACTGAAGCTTTCTTT. It encodes CSVCTGTGQRILNTEAFF. The V and J genes are TRBV29-1 and TRBJ1-1; 7 bases agree with TRBD1. This CDR3 region has 18 residues. Trimming at V came to 5 bases and at J to 2 bases, leaving 20 bases not matched to a gene. Germline V gene sequence: CDR1 SQVTM, CDR2 ANQGSEA.

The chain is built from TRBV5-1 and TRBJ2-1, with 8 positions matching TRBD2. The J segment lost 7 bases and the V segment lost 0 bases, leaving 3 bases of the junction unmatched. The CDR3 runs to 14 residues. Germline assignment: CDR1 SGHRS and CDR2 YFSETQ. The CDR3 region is CASSLDGGVNEQFF. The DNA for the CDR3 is TGCGCCAGCAGCTTGGACGGGGGGGTGAATGAGCAGTTCTTC.

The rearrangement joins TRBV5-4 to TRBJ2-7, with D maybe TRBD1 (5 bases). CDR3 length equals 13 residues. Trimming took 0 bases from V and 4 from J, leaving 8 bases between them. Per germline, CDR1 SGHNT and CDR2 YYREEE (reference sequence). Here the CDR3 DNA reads TGTGCCAGCAGCTTGGAAGGACAATACGAGCAGTACTTC. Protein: CASSLEGQYEQYF. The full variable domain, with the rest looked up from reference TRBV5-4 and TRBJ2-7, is ETGVTQSPTHLIKTRGQQVTLRCSSQSGHNTVSWYQQALGQGPQFIFQYYREEENGRGNFPPRFSGLQFPNYSSELNVNALELDDSALYLCASSLEGQYEQYFGPGTRLTVT.